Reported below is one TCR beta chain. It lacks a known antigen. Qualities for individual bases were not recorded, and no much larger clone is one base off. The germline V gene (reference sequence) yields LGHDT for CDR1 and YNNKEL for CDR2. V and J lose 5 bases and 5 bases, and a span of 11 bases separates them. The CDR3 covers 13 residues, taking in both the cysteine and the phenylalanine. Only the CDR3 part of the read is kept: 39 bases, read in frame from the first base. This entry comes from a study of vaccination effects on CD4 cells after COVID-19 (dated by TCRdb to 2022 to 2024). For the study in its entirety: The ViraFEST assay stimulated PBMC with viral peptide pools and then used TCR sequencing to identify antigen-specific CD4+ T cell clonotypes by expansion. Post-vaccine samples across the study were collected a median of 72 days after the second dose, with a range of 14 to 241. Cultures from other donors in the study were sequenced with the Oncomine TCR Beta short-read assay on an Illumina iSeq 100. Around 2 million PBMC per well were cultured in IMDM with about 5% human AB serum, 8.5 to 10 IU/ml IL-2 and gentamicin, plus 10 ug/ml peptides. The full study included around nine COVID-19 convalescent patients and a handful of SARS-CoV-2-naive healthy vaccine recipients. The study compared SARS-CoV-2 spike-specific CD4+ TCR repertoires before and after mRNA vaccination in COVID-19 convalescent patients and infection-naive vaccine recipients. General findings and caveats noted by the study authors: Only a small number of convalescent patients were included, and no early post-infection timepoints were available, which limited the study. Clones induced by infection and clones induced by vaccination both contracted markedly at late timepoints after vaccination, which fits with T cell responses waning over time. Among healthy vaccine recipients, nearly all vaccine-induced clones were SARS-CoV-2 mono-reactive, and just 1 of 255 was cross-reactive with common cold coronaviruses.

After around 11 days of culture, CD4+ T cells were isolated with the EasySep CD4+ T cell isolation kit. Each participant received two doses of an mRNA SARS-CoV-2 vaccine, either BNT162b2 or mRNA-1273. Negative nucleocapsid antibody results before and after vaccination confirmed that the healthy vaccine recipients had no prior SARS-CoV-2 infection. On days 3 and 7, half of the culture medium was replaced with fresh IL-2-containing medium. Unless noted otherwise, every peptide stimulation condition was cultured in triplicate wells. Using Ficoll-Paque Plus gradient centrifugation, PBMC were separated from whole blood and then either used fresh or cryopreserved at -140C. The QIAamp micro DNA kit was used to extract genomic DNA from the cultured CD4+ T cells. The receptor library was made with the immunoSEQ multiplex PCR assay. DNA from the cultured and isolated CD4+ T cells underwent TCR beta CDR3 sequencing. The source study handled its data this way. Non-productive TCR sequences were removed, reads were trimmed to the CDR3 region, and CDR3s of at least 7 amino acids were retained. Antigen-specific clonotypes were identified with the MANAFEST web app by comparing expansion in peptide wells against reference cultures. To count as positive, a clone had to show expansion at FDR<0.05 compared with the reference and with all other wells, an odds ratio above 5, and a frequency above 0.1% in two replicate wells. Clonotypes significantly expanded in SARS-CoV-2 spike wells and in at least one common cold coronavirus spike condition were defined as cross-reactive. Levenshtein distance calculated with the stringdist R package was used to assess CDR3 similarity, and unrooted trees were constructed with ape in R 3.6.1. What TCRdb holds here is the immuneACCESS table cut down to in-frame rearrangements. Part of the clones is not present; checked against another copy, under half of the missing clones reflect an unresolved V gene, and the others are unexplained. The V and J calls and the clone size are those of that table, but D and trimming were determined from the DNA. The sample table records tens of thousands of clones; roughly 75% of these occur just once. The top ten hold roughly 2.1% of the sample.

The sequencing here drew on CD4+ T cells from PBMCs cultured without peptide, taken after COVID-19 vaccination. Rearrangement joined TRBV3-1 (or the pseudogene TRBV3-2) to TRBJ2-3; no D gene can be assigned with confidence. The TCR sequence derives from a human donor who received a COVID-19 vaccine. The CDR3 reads CASSGSPGDTQYF. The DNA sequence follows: TGTGCCAGCAGCGGATCACCCGGAGATACGCAGTATTTT.